This TCR beta chain was captured by sequencing in a study of breast tumors, draining lymph nodes, adjacent tissues. Study findings and constraints: Luminal-like breast cancer showed significantly higher tumor–nontumor repertoire similarity than basal-like.

Note on this clonotype: What it binds is unknown.

The CDR3 is 16 residues long. Germline V gene data show CDR1 as SEHNR and CDR2 as FQNEAQ (reference sequence). V was trimmed by 5 bases and J by 7 bases, leaving 18 bases between them. TCRdb reprocessed the multiplex PCR reads with MiXCR, giving one entry per CDR3 protein. The sample holds some 170,000 distinct CDR3 sequences, around 35% seen once. The lymph nodes were axillary draining lymph nodes from breast cancer patients. This clonotype originated in a female donor with breast cancer. Some clones in this sample may be carry-over from other donors' samples. The sequencing sample was made of axillary lymph node tissue. This sequence joins TRBV7-9 and TRBJ1-6; weak D call: TRBD1 (6 bases). For the CDR3, the DNA is TGTGCCAGCAGCAGAGATTGGGACATCGGGAATTCACCCCTCCACTTT. Translated, it gives CASSRDWDIGNSPLHF.